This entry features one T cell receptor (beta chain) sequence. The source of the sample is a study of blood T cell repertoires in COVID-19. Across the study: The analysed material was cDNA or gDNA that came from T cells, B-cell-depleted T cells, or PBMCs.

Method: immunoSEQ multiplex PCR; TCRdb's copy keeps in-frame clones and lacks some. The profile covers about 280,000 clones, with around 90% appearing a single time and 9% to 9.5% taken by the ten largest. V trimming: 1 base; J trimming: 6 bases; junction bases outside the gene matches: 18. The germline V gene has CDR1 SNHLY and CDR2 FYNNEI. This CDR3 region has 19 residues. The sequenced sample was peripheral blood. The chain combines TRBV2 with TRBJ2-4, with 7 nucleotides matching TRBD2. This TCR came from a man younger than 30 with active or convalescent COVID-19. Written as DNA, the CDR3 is TGTGCCAGCAGTGAAGGAATGGCTAGCGAGCGGGGACGAGGAAACATTCAGTACTTC. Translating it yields CASSEGMASERGRGNIQYF.